This T cell receptor beta chain is from a study of response to subunit inactivated influenza vaccine (dated by TCRdb to the late 2010s). Context from the whole study: Deep quantitative profiling of the T cell receptor repertoire was used in the study to follow responses to a trivalent subunit inactivated influenza vaccine.

The germline V and J ends show losses of 0 bases and 6 bases respectively, and no gene match explains 6 bases of the junction. CDR1 DFQATT and CDR2 SNEGSKA are derived from the germline V gene (reference sequence). CDR3 length: 15 amino acids, cysteine to phenylalanine. CDR3 DNA is the only sequence kept; it has 45 bases, read in frame from the first base. The library was prepared using RT-PCR. Sequencing instrument: Illumina HiSeq 2500. The public reads were reanalyzed by TCRdb: fastp trimming at Q25, MiXCR alignment, in-frame beta chains only. Each entry merges the rows of one CDR3 protein and shows their most common DNA and genes. The sample has about 520,000 distinct CDR3 sequences on record, less than 30% of them singletons. The top ten constitute approximately 2% of the sample. Results and caveats for the whole study, not just this receptor: According to the authors, only a limited number of new T cells may be recruited by each seasonal influenza vaccination.

This clonotype showed up just a few times. It has no known antigen specificity. No base quality information exists; no much larger clone differs at one position. The TCR comes from a man aged 45-65 years who received an inactivated influenza vaccine. Donor details come from another sample of the same person, matched by shared clones. Source: CD4+ T cells sorted from PBMCs, taken roughly 5 days after vaccination. The sequence links TRBV20-1 to TRBJ2-2; 8 junctional bases match TRBD2. The DNA is as follows: TGCAGTGCTAGAGACCTATCAGCGGGAGCCGGGGAGCTGTTTTTT. Translated, this gives CSARDLSAGAGELFF.